What follows are 24 T cell receptor beta chains derived from one specimen sequenced in a study of regulatory T cells in long-lasting Graves disease. Time point given: newly diagnosed GD, antithyroid drugs for less than 3 months. PBMC RNA was the source of the TCR library. CDR3 regions were amplified by Arm-PCR using iRepertoire HTBI primers to build TCR beta libraries. One entry per CDR3 protein results from TCRdb running MiXCR on the multiplex PCR reads. The table shows about 500,000 distinct CDR3 sequences, with 15% to 20% occurring only once. Another study also made use of these data, one on T cells in Graves' hyperthyroidism and ophthalmopathy.

The material sequenced was peripheral blood mononuclear cells (PBMCs), taken at new diagnosis, from a patient treated with antithyroid drugs. The receptors were sampled from a man between 40 and 49 years old with Graves disease.

The chain joins TRBV27 to TRBJ2-1; 7 bases match TRBD2. The length of the CDR3 is 16 residues. Trimming cost V 4 bases and J 5 bases; bases outside gene matches: 11. The germline V gene encodes CDR1 MNHEY and CDR2 SMNVEV (reference sequence). The CDR3 region has the DNA TGTGCCAGCAGTTCCCCCCTGGCTAGCGGCAACAATGAGCAGTTCTTC. Protein: CASSSPLASGNNEQFF.

This clonotype was detected ten times or more. The gene calls are TRBV5-1 and TRBJ2-3; TRBD1 matches at 9 bases. Trimming removed 4 bases from V and 4 bases from J; junction bases left unmatched: 13. CDR3 length: 17 amino acids. Germline V CDR1 and CDR2: SGHRS, YFSETQ. The CDR3 nucleotides are TGCGCCAGCAGCACTGCCTTCGGACAGGGGCGGGCAGATACGCAGTATTTT. It translates to CASSTAFGQGRADTQYF.

Notes on this clonotype: This sequence may be a read error, since a much larger clone differs from it by one base. This chain connects TRBV5-1 to TRBJ1-4, with a weak D call TRBD1 (5 bases). The CDR3 consists of 15 residues. The germline V gene has CDR1 SGHRS and CDR2 YFSETQ. V was cut by 4 bases and J by 6 bases, with 16 bases left in between. The CDR3 DNA reads as TGCGCCAGCAGCCAAAACAGGAATTGGGATGAAAAACTGTTTTTT. Translation gives CASSQNRNWDEKLFF.

This clonotype was counted only a few times. The chain employs TRBV4-2 and TRBJ2-7; 10 bases line up with TRBD2. The CDR3 is 18 amino acids. J gave up 3 bases and V 1 base, and 12 bases lay outside the gene matches. Germline V gene sequence: CDR1 LGHNA, CDR2 YNFKEQ. Here the CDR3 reads CASSQGGLTSGTFYEQYF. CDR3 coding DNA: TGTGCCAGCAGCCAAGGCGGACTAACTAGCGGGACTTTCTACGAGCAGTACTTC.

This clonotype is a singleton in its sample. V usage is TRBV9 and J usage is TRBJ2-5, with 10 bases fitting TRBD2. Germline values: CDR1 SGDLS, CDR2 YYNGEE. There are 16 residues in the CDR3. Germline trimming cut 3 bases from V and 4 bases from J; bases unmatched to any gene: 9. DNA for the CDR3: TGTGCCAGCAGCGAGCTCGGGACTAGCGAGAGAGAGACCCAGTACTTC. The encoded protein is CASSELGTSERETQYF. The variable domain in full, completed from reference TRBV9 and TRBJ2-5, reads DSGVTQTPKHLITATGQRVTLRCSPRSGDLSVYWYQQSLDQGLQFLIQYYNGEERAKGNILERFSAQQFPDLHSELNLSSLELGDSALYFCASSELGTSERETQYFGPGTRLLVL.

This clonotype was seen repeatedly, ten times or more. V and J are TRBV12-3 or TRBV12-4 and TRBJ2-3; 8 bases match TRBD2. The CDR3 totals 15 residues. V shed 1 base, J shed 3 bases, and the junction held 3 bases outside the gene matches. The CDR3 reads CASSLGGRKTDTQYF. The CDR3 nucleotides are TGTGCCAGCAGTTTAGGCGGGAGGAAAACAGATACGCAGTATTTT.

CDR3 nucleotide sequence: TGCAGTGCTAGAGACTTCGGGAATGAGCAGTTCTTC. Translation: CSARDFGNEQFF. The chain couples TRBV20-1 to TRBJ2-1; D unresolved. Looked up from germline, CDR1 is DFQATT and CDR2 is SNEGSKA (reference sequence). V was shortened by 0 bases and J by 7 bases, with 7 bases between the two germline ends. CDR3 length: 12 amino acids.

V usage is TRBV19 and J usage is TRBJ2-7; no clear D. Germline values: CDR1 LNHDA, CDR2 SQIVND (reference sequence). There are 13 residues in the CDR3. Trimming cost V 3 bases and J 2 bases, with 8 bases left between them. This chain's CDR3 is CASSMQVAYEQYF. The CDR3 coding sequence is TGTGCCAGTAGTATGCAGGTAGCCTACGAGCAGTACTTC.

The chain combines TRBV6-1 with TRBJ1-4; tentative D call: TRBD1 (6 bases). The germline V and J ends were trimmed by 3 bases and 4 bases, with 12 bases remaining between them. CDR3 length: 15 amino acids. From germline, CDR1 is MNHNS and CDR2 SASEGT. The CDR3 sequence is CASSDIDRFNEKLFF. For the CDR3, the DNA is TGTGCCAGCAGTGATATTGACAGGTTTAATGAAAAACTGTTTTTT.

This clonotype was observed a few times. The genes are TRBV9 and TRBJ2-5; possibly TRBD1 for D (5 bases). CDR1 and CDR2 (germline): SGDLS, YYNGEE. The germline V and J ends were trimmed by 0 bases and 5 bases, with 14 bases remaining between them. This CDR3 is 15 amino acids long. The CDR3 coding sequence is TGTGCCAGCAGCGTAGAGGCTTGGGGCGGCGAGACCCAGTACTTC. Translation: CASSVEAWGGETQYF.

The CDR3 here is CASSFGLAESSYNEQFF. CDR3 DNA sequence: TGTGCCAGCAGCTTCGGACTAGCGGAGAGCTCCTACAATGAGCAGTTCTTC. The rearrangement links TRBV9 to TRBJ2-1, with 10 bases aligning to TRBD2. The CDR3 spans 17 residues. In germline, CDR1 is SGDLS, CDR2 YYNGEE. The junction had 7 bases not matched to a gene; V was cut back by 4 bases and J by 0 bases.

The J gene is TRBJ2-7, the V gene TRBV6-1; 14 bases fit TRBD2. Germline loops: CDR1 MNHNS, CDR2 SASEGT. Losses at the gene ends were 7 bases for V and 4 bases for J; bases not matched to a gene: 9. The CDR3 is made up of 16 amino acids. CDR3 sequence (DNA): TGTGCCAGCATCATACCTGGGACTAGCGGGAGTTACGAGCAGTACTTC. This translates into CASIIPGTSGSYEQYF.

This clonotype was found once. This sequence may be a read error, since a much larger clone differs from it by one base. The V and J genes are TRBV20-1 and TRBJ2-2; the D call may be TRBD1 or TRBD2 (7 bases each). Germline V gene sequence: CDR1 DFQATT, CDR2 SNEGSKA (reference sequence). The CDR3 has 15 residues. Trimming pared 6 bases from V and 4 bases from J, leaving 18 bases between. CDR3 region: CSAPLQGRGTGELFF. The DNA for the CDR3 is TGCAGTGCCCCTCTACAGGGGAGGGGCACCGGGGAGCTGTTTTTT.

In its sample, this clonotype was seen many times. The rearrangement joins TRBV28 to TRBJ2-1; 7 bases fit TRBD2. Germline V lookup: CDR1 MDHEN, CDR2 SYDVKM. This CDR3 has 14 residues. V was clipped by 7 bases and J by 5 bases; unmatched bases: 8. As DNA, the CDR3 is TGTGCCAGCACCCCTAGGGCGGGGGACAATGAGCAGTTCTTC. Translation gives CASTPRAGDNEQFF.

This chain uses TRBV24-1 with TRBJ1-1; 8 bases line up with TRBD1. Trimming cost V 7 bases and J 0 bases; bases outside gene matches: 3. The CDR3 consists of 14 residues. The germline gives CDR1 KGHDR, CDR2 SFDVKD. CDR3 DNA: TGTGCCACCAGAACAGGGGGAATGAACACTGAAGCTTTCTTT. Encoded protein: CATRTGGMNTEAFF.

Many counts were recorded for this clonotype. J is TRBJ2-7 and V is TRBV3-1; D remains unclear. Between the trimmed V and J ends, which lost 0 bases and 6 bases, there was a span of 18 bases. Looked up from germline, CDR1 is LGHDT and CDR2 is YNNKEL (reference sequence). The CDR3 consists of 16 residues. As DNA, the CDR3 is TGTGCCAGCAGCCAAGACCTAAGTCACAGAGGTTGCGAGCAGTACTTC. Translated, it gives CASSQDLSHRGCEQYF.

This clonotype was recorded many times. This rearrangement joins TRBV2 to TRBJ2-7, with 9 bases matching TRBD2. The junction had 5 bases not matched to a gene; V was cut back by 5 bases and J by 6 bases. Germline values: CDR1 SNHLY, CDR2 FYNNEI. The CDR3 spans 13 residues. CDR3 sequence: CASSPGTSIEQYF. Written as DNA, the CDR3 is TGTGCCAGCAGTCCCGGGACTAGCATCGAGCAGTACTTC.

V gene TRBV27 combines with J gene TRBJ2-2; D might be TRBD1 (6 bases). The CDR3 extends over 14 amino acids. Germline V gene data show CDR1 as MNHEY and CDR2 as SMNVEV (reference sequence). Trimming pared 7 bases from V and 2 bases from J, leaving 11 bases between. The CDR3 DNA is TGTGCCAGCAAGGACAGACTTAACACCGGGGAGCTGTTTTTT. This translates into CASKDRLNTGELFF.

Many counts were recorded for this clonotype. The V and J genes are TRBV7-9 and TRBJ2-5; perhaps TRBD1 as D (6 bases). The CDR3 length is 12 residues. Germline CDR1 is SEHNR and CDR2 is FQNEAQ (reference sequence). The ends were cut back, 5 bases at V and 5 bases at J, with 9 bases in the middle. The CDR3 sequence: CASSQGWETQYF. DNA for the CDR3: TGTGCCAGCAGCCAGGGGTGGGAGACCCAGTACTTC.

This clonotype was found a few times. The chain is built from TRBV7-9 and TRBJ2-1; 7 bases match TRBD2. The CDR3 loop spans 15 amino acids. Germline CDR1 SEHNR, CDR2 FQNEAQ (reference sequence). The trim removed 1 base at V and 4 bases at J, leaving 4 bases unmatched. As DNA, the CDR3 is TGTGCCAGCAGCTTAGGCAGCGGGGTATACAATGAGCAGTTCTTC. Translation gives CASSLGSGVYNEQFF.

This clonotype was detected many times. This chain joins TRBV20-1 and TRBJ1-5, with 7 positions matching TRBD1. The CDR3 has 14 amino acids. Germline CDR1 is DFQATT and CDR2 is SNEGSKA (reference sequence). V shed 4 bases and J 3 bases; nucleotides not matched to a gene: 6. In nucleotides, the CDR3 is TGCAGTGCTAATCAGGGGGAGTTCAATCAGCCCCAGCATTTT. This sequence encodes CSANQGEFNQPQHF.

This clonotype was picked up many times. The chain is built from TRBV20-1 and TRBJ2-1; D unclear. Germline lookup yields CDR1 DFQATT and CDR2 SNEGSKA (reference sequence). CDR3 length: 11 amino acids. V was cut by 3 bases and J by 8 bases, with 8 bases left in between. CDR3 residues: CSASKGDEQFF. Written as DNA, the CDR3 is TGCAGTGCTAGCAAGGGTGATGAGCAGTTCTTC.

J is TRBJ2-5 and V is TRBV7-9; D could derive from TRBD1 or TRBD2 (5 bases each). Trimming cost V 3 bases and J 1 base, with 18 bases left between them. The CDR3 totals 17 residues. CDR1 SEHNR and CDR2 FQNEAQ come from the germline V gene (reference sequence). The CDR3 sequence is CASSFGSRSGTQETQYF. The DNA for the CDR3 is TGTGCCAGCAGCTTTGGAAGCAGGTCCGGGACCCAAGAGACCCAGTACTTC.

This clonotype has a handful of counts. CDR3 residues: CASSYSGGSGELFF. The DNA for the CDR3 is TGTGCCAGCAGCTATTCTGGGGGTTCCGGGGAGCTGTTTTTT. This chain uses TRBV7-6 with TRBJ2-2; tentatively, D is TRBD1 or TRBD2 (5 bases each). The ends were cut back, 4 bases at V and 6 bases at J, with 12 bases in the middle. The CDR3 loop spans 14 amino acids. CDR1 and CDR2 (germline): SGHVS, FNYEAQ.